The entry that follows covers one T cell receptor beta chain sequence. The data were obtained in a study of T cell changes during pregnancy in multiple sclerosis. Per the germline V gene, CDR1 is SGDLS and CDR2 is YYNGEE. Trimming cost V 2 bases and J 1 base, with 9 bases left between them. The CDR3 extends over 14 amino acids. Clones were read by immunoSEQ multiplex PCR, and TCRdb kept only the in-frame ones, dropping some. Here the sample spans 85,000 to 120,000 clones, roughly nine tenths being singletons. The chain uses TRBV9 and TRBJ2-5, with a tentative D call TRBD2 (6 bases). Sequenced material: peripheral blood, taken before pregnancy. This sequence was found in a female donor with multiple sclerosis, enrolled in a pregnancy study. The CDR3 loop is CASSVGGLQETQYF. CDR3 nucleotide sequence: TGTGCCAGCAGCGTCGGGGGACTCCAAGAGACCCAGTACTTC.